This TCR beta chain was profiled in a study of blood T cell repertoires in COVID-19 (dated by TCRdb to about 2020). Background for the entire study: Samples covering the acute and convalescent phases of COVID-19 were provided by collaborators in the United States, Italy and Spain. Where HLA class I and class II types were available, the types were taken from metadata supplied by the sample provider, not from assay-based typing. The prospective study material was composed of cDNA or gDNA derived from T cells, B-cell-depleted T cells, or PBMCs. Deeply sampled blood TCRbeta repertoires from subjects exposed to, actively infected with, or recovered from COVID-19 were included in the dataset. The repertoires were released in a freely available public database intended as a resource for research on the immune response to SARS-CoV-2. Samples came from the ongoing ImmuneRACE study (first 160 participants) plus 1,254 subjects from 6 global collaborators. Nearly every sample came with metadata listing a de-identified subject ID, COVID-19 status, age in years and sex. What the work shows at the level of the full study, not this receptor alone: The amount of clinical and demographic metadata varied by source and participant and was provided uncurated.

TCRbeta CDR3 regions were amplified from genomic DNA using the immunoSEQ Assay, a bias-controlled multiplex PCR. As for the authors' bioinformatics: The number of nucleated cells in each sample was estimated by amplification of reference gene primers within the assay. To quantify the absolute abundance of each unique TCRbeta CDR3 rearrangement, sequence reads were collapsed and filtered. For each sample, productive Simpson clonality was calculated as the square root of Simpson's diversity index over productive rearrangements. Not all clones reach the TCRdb copy of this immuneACCESS table, which keeps in-frame sequences only. Checked studies attribute under half of the gap to unresolved V genes and leave the rest unexplained. V and J calls and clone size are given by that table; D and trimming were obtained from the DNA. For this sample there are 40,000 to 55,000 clones; 65% to 85% appear just once. The top ten hold roughly 4.4% of the sample.

Whole blood was collected in K2EDTA tubes by collaborating institutions according to the institutions' own protocols. For TCRbeta analysis, collaborators shipped samples as frozen whole blood, isolated PBMCs, or DNA extracted from either of those sample types. From the cysteine through the phenylalanine, the CDR3 covers 13 amino acids. Only CDR3 DNA is held: 39 bases, read in frame from base 1. Reading the germline V gene gives CDR1 KGHSH and CDR2 LQKENI. At the junction V is shortened by 10 bases and J by 0 bases, with 10 bases in between. Comments on this clone: No antigen is known for it. Base-call qualities are not available, and no considerably larger clone is one nucleotide away.

This TCR came from a man aged 50 to 59 with active COVID-19. What was sequenced was peripheral blood. The rearrangement combines TRBV18 with TRBJ1-3; no D gene can be assigned with confidence. The CDR3 region reads CATEMSSGNTIYF. The bases read TGTGCCACCGAGATGAGCTCTGGAAACACCATATATTTT.